Presented here are 15 T cell receptor beta chains from one specimen sequenced in a study of T cells after yellow fever vaccination. MiXCR, run by TCRdb on the 5' RACE reads, gives a single entry per CDR3 protein. Among 30,000 to 35,000 distinct CDR3 sequences listed, approximately 6.6% were seen once. The sample was PBMCs, either bulk or a sorted T-cell subset (CD4+, CD8+, memory, or dextramer-sorted; not recorded which), taken on the day of the first yellow fever vaccination. The source is a man younger than 35 who received the YFV17D yellow fever vaccine.

This clonotype was seen repeatedly, ten times or more. V is TRBV5-1 and J is TRBJ2-5, with D possibly called TRBD1 or TRBD2 (6 bases each). The germline V gene has CDR1 SGHRS and CDR2 YFSETQ. V was trimmed by 4 bases and J by 5 bases, leaving 18 bases between them. The CDR3 runs to 15 residues. The CDR3 DNA sequence: TGCGCCAGCAGCACCAGTGGGGGGCTGTGGGAGACCCAGTACTTC. Its translation: CASSTSGGLWETQYF.

This clonotype has ten or more counts. The chain recombines TRBV5-1 with TRBJ2-7; D call uncertain. This CDR3 is 12 amino acids long. CDR1 SGHRS and CDR2 YFSETQ come from the germline V gene. Trimming removed 3 bases at V and 5 bases at J, with 9 bases between. CDR3 residues: CASSSAGHEQYF. The CDR3 DNA reads as TGCGCCAGCAGCTCAGCTGGCCACGAGCAGTACTTC.

This clonotype came up a few times. This chain connects TRBV11-3 to TRBJ1-1; D might be TRBD1 (6 bases). Germline V gene lookup returns CDR1 SGHNT and CDR2 YENEEA. The CDR3 sequence is 14 residues long. V was pared by 6 bases and J by 3 bases, with 14 bases between. The CDR3 protein is CASSRRGGDTEAFF. The CDR3, as DNA: TGTGCCAGCAGTCGCAGGGGTGGGGACACTGAAGCTTTCTTT.

This clonotype was seen at least ten times. The chain joins TRBV11-2 to TRBJ2-1, with 8 bases identical to TRBD2. The CDR3 consists of 16 residues. The V gene end was trimmed by 1 base and the J gene end by 9 bases; junction bases not matched to a gene: 11. CDR1 and CDR2 from the germline V gene are SGHAT and FQNNGV. The CDR3 sequence is CASSLAVASGWGEQFF. In DNA, the CDR3 is TGTGCCAGCAGCTTAGCAGTGGCTAGCGGGTGGGGTGAGCAGTTCTTC.

The sample holds many counts of this clonotype. V gene TRBV20-1 combines with J gene TRBJ1-2; D gene ambiguous. CDR1 and CDR2 (germline): DFQATT, SNEGSKA (reference sequence). V was trimmed by 0 bases and J by 0 bases, leaving 5 bases between them. The CDR3 extends over 13 amino acids. CDR3 sequence (DNA): TGCAGTGCTAGAGACCCAGCTAACTATGGCTACACCTTC. It translates to CSARDPANYGYTF.

This clonotype was detected ten times or more. CDR3 sequence (DNA): TGTGCCAGCAGCGGGACAGGGGGCAATCAGCCCCAGCATTTT. Translation: CASSGTGGNQPQHF. The V gene is TRBV2, the J gene TRBJ1-5; TRBD1 aligns across 10 bases. J lost 2 bases, V lost 6 bases, and 1 base had no gene match. This CDR3 is 14 amino acids long. The germline CDR1 and CDR2 sequences are SNHLY and FYNNEI. Full variable domain (remainder filled in from reference TRBV2 and TRBJ1-5): EPEVTQTPSHQVTQMGQEVILRCVPISNHLYFYWYRQILGQKVEFLVSFYNNEISEKSEIFDDQFSVERPDGSNFTLKIRSTKLEDSAMYFCASSGTGGNQPQHFGDGTRLSIL.

There are many counts of this clonotype. The chain uses TRBV6-5 and TRBJ2-3; D possibly corresponds to TRBD1 (5 bases). The germline V and J ends were trimmed by 4 bases and 2 bases, with 10 bases remaining between them. This CDR3 comprises 14 residues. Germline V gene lookup returns CDR1 MNHEY and CDR2 SVGAGI. In nucleotides, the CDR3 is TGTGCCAGCAGTTTAAGGGGTACCACAGATACGCAGTATTTT. Its protein is CASSLRGTTDTQYF.

This clonotype occurred many times. This chain joins TRBV6-5 and TRBJ1-3, with D possibly matching TRBD1 (6 bases). The germline V gene has CDR1 MNHEY and CDR2 SVGAGI. This CDR3 has 15 residues. Trimming pared 0 bases from V and 0 bases from J, leaving 6 bases between. The CDR3 here is CASSYSGGSGNTIYF. Here the CDR3 DNA reads TGTGCCAGCAGTTACTCAGGGGGCTCTGGAAACACCATATATTTT.

This clonotype was seen repeatedly, ten times or more. The rearrangement uses TRBV7-2 and TRBJ2-7; D is undetermined. The ends were cut back, 1 base at V and 0 bases at J, with 7 bases in the middle. CDR3 length: 14 amino acids. CDR1 is SGHTA, CDR2 FQGNSA, per germline. Here the CDR3 DNA reads TGTGCCAGCAGCTTAGGAGTAGGCTCCTACGAGCAGTACTTC. Residues: CASSLGVGSYEQYF.

This clonotype was seen repeatedly, ten times or more. V is TRBV20-1 and J is TRBJ2-1; 11 bases align to TRBD2. Germline values: CDR1 DFQATT, CDR2 SNEGSKA (reference sequence). The junction had 4 bases not matched to a gene; V was cut back by 7 bases and J by 2 bases. The CDR3 is 14 residues long. As DNA, the CDR3 is TGCAGTGTTCTTAGCGGGGGGGCCTACAATGAGCAGTTCTTC. It specifies CSVLSGGAYNEQFF.

At least ten counts were recorded for this clonotype. The chain recombines TRBV6-2 or TRBV6-3 with TRBJ1-5; 10 nucleotides match TRBD1. Germline CDR1 MNHEY, CDR2 SVGEGT. The CDR3 has 14 amino acids. The trim removed 6 bases at V and 6 bases at J, leaving 5 bases unmatched. The CDR3 nucleotides are TGTGCCAGCAGACAGACAGGGGGCTTTCAGCCCCAGCATTTT. Translation: CASRQTGGFQPQHF.

At least ten counts were recorded for this clonotype. The V and J genes are TRBV20-1 and TRBJ1-1; D not resolved. From germline, CDR1 is DFQATT and CDR2 SNEGSKA (reference sequence). This CDR3 is built from 13 residues. DNA of the CDR3: TGCAGAGCAGGCGGGTCGACGGACACTGAAGCTTTCTTT. Translation: CRAGGSTDTEAFF.

This clonotype was seen more than once but under ten times. The CDR3: CASSQVSGAEAFF. Written as DNA, the CDR3 is TGTGCCAGCAGCCAAGTGAGTGGGGCTGAAGCTTTCTTT. The gene calls are TRBV14 and TRBJ1-1; D remains unclear. Germline CDR1 reads SGHDN; CDR2 reads FVKESK. V lost 1 base and J lost 6, with 9 bases in between. CDR3 size: 13 residues.

This clonotype was found many times. J is TRBJ1-3 and V is TRBV6-5; D remains unclear. The V gene lost 0 bases and the J gene lost 4 bases, with 10 bases spanning the gap. From germline, CDR1 is MNHEY and CDR2 SVGAGI. The CDR3 has 15 residues. This CDR3 is CASSYSNPQGNTIYF. The CDR3, as DNA: TGTGCCAGCAGTTACTCCAACCCGCAGGGAAACACCATATATTTT.

This clonotype occurred many times. The CDR3 nucleotides are TGCAGTGCTAGGTTCGGGGGGCTGAACACTGAAGCTTTCTTT. Its protein product is CSARFGGLNTEAFF. This chain joins TRBV20-1 and TRBJ1-1, with D tentatively TRBD1 (6 bases). Trimming stripped 3 bases from V and 0 bases from J, with 11 bases between. Per the germline V gene, CDR1 is DFQATT and CDR2 is SNEGSKA (reference sequence). The CDR3 runs 14 residues.